The sequence of this T cell receptor beta chain was determined in a study of STAT5B mutations in CD4+ large granular lymphocyte leukemia. The wider study: Among healthy donors, a particular HLA allele went with more CDR3 'QG' motifs.

Controls came from buffy coats of healthy blood donors. Concerning this clone: Its target is unknown.

Notes on the study in general: Top patient clones used TRBV06 genes more often: 8/27 versus 2/35 in controls. CD4-sorted patient repertoires seemed more clonal than healthy CD4+ repertoires.

Germline V gene lookup returns CDR1 SGHRS and CDR2 YFSETQ. CDR3 length equals 16 residues. Trimming took 0 bases from V and 3 from J, leaving 13 bases between them. Repertoires were generated with immunoSEQ multiplex PCR, while TCRdb's copy carries only in-frame clones and drops some. The sample has tens of thousands of clones, over 70% seen once. The sequence was obtained from a human donor in good health. V usage is TRBV5-1 and J usage is TRBJ2-1; D may be TRBD1 or TRBD2 (6 bases each). What was sequenced was CD4+ T cells from blood buffy coats. The CDR3 sequence: CASSLGGGGLYNEQFF. CDR3 DNA: TGCGCCAGCAGCTTGGGAGGGGGAGGTCTCTACAATGAGCAGTTCTTC.